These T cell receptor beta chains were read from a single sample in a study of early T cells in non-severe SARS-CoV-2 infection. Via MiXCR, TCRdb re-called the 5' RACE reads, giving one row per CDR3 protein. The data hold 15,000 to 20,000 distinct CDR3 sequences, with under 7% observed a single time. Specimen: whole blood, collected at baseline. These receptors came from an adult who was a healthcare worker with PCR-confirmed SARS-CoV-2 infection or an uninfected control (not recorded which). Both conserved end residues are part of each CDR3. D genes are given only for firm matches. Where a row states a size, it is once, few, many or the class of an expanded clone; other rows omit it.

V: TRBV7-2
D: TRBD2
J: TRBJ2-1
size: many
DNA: TGTGCCAGCAGAAGGACTAGCGGGGTCTCCTACAATGAGCAGTTCTTC
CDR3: CASRRTSGVSYNEQFF

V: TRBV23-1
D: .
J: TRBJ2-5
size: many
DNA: TGCGCCAGCAGATCTGGGGAGACCCAGTACTTC
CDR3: CASRSGETQYF

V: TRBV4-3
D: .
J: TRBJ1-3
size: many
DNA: TGCGCCAGCAGCCAAACGGTTTGGTCTGGAAACACCATATATTTT
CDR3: CASSQTVWSGNTIYF

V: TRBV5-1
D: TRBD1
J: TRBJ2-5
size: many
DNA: TGCGCCAGCAGTCGGGACAGGGCCGAGGAGACCCAGTACTTC
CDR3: CASSRDRAEETQYF

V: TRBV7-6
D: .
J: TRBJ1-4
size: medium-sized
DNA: TGTGCCAGCACCCCCCGGGACGTAGAAAAACTGTTTTTT
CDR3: CASTPRDVEKLFF

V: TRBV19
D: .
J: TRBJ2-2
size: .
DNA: TGTGCCAGTAGCTACCAGGTCTCCGGTGGGGGGGAGCTGTTTTTT
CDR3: CASSYQVSGGGELFF

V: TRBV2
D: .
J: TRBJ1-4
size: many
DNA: TGTGCCAGCAGTGAACCGCAGCGGGCTCCCTTATTT
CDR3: CASSEPQRAPLF

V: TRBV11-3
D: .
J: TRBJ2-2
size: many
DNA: TGTGCCAGCAGCTTCGGCGGATCGAACACCGGGGAGCTGTTTTTT
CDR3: CASSFGGSNTGELFF

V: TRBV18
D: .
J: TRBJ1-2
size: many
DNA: TGTGCCAGCTCGGACCGGTGGGGCGACGGCTACACCTTC
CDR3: CASSDRWGDGYTF

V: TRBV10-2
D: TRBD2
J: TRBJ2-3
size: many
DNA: TGCGCCAGCAGTGAAAGCGGGGGGGTGACAGATACGCAGTATTTT
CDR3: CASSESGGVTDTQYF

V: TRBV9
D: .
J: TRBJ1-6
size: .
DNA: TGTGCCAGCAGCCGCAATAAGAAAAGGACTTTTGATAATTCACCCCTCCACTTT
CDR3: CASSRNKKRTFDNSPLHF

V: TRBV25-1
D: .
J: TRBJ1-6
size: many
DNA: TGTGCCAGCAGAGGGGGGCAAATGAAACCCCTCCACTTT
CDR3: CASRGGQMKPLHF

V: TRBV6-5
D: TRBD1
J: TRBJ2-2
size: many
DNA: TGTGCCAGCAGTCGGACAGGCGGCTCCGGGGAGCTGTTTTTT
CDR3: CASSRTGGSGELFF

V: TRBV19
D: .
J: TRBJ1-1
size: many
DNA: TGTGCCAGTAGTATAGATACAGGGTTCACTGAAGCTTTCTTT
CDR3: CASSIDTGFTEAFF

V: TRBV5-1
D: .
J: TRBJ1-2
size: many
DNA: TGCGCCAGCAGCCTGAGAGAGGCGGGCTATGGCTACACCTTC
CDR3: CASSLREAGYGYTF

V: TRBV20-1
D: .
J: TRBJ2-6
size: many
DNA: TGCAGTGGACGGGAACCTGGGGCCAACGTCCTGACTTTC
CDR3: CSGREPGANVLTF

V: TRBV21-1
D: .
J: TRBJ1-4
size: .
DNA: TGTGCCAGCGGAGGGGCCCATGAAAAACTGTTTTTT
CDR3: CASGGAHEKLFF

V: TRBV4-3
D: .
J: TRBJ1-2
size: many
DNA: TGCGCCAGCAGCCAAGACTCTACGGCAGCTCCTTTGGGAGGCTACACCTTC
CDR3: CASSQDSTAAPLGGYTF

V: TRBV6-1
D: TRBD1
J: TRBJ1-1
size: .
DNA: TGTGCCAGCCGAACAGGGGTGAGCACTGAAGCTTTCTTT
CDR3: CASRTGVSTEAFF

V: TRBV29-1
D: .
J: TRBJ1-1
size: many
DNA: TGCAGCGGAAGGACGGCTGAAGCTTTCTTT
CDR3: CSGRTAEAFF

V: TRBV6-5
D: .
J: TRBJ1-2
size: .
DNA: TGTGCCAGCAGTACAAGGAGTTATGGCTACACCTTC
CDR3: CASSTRSYGYTF

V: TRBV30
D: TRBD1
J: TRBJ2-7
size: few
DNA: TGTGCCTGGACTCCCCGGGACAGCCTCTCACGGGAGCAGTACTTC
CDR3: CAWTPRDSLSREQYF

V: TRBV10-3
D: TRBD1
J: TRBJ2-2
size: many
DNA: TGTGCCATTCCGACAGGGGGTAGATCCGGGGAGCTGTTTTTT
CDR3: CAIPTGGRSGELFF

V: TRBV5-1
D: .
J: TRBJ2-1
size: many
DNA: TGCGCCAGCAGCCCTCCGACAGTCAATGAGCAGTTCTTC
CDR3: CASSPPTVNEQFF

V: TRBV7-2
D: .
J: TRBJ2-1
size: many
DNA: TGTGCCAGCAGCTTATGGTTGGGGGCCAATGAGCAGTTCTTC
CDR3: CASSLWLGANEQFF

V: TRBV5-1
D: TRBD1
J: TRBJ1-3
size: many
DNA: TGCGCCAGCAGCTTCGGACAGGGGGGCACCATATATTTT
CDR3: CASSFGQGGTIYF

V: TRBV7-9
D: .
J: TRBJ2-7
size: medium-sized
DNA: TGTGCCAGCAGCATGGGGGCACAGGGAATCTACGAGCAGTACTTC
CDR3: CASSMGAQGIYEQYF

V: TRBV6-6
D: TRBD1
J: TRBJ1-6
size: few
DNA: TGTGCCAGCACTCAGGACAGGGTAGTCCCCCTCCACTTT
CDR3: CASTQDRVVPLHF

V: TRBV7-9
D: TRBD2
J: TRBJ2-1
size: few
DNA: TGTGCCAGCAGCCTACTAGCGGGGTCCTACAATGAGCAGTTCTTC
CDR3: CASSLLAGSYNEQFF

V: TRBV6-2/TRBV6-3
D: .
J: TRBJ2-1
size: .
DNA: TGTGCCAGCGGGCAGGGGAATGAGCAGTTCTTC
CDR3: CASGQGNEQFF

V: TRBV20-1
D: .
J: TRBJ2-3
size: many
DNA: TGCAGTGCTGACACTAGCACAGATACGCAGTATTTT
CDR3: CSADTSTDTQYF

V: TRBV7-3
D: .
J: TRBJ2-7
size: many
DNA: TGTGCCAGCAGTGCGGGGAACTCCTACGAGCAGTACTTC
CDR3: CASSAGNSYEQYF

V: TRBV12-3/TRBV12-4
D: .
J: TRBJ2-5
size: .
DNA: TGTGCCAGCAGTTGGGCCCTGGGGGGGCGAGCGACCCAGTACTTC
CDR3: CASSWALGGRATQYF

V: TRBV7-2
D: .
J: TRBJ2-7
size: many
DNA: TGTGCCAGCAGCTCCCCCCTCCCAGGTTCGTCCTACGAGCAGTACTTC
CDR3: CASSSPLPGSSYEQYF

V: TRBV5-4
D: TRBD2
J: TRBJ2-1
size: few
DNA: TGTGCCAGCAGCCCCACTAGCGCTCGCCATTTCGAGCAGTTCTTC
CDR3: CASSPTSARHFEQFF

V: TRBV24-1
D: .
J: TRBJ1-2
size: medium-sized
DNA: TGTGCCACCAGTGGAGGGAGGGACCGGGGCTACACCTTC
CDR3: CATSGGRDRGYTF

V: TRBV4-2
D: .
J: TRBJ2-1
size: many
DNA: TGTGCCAGCAGTCAAGTAGTTGGGGGGGCAGGACATGAGCAGTTCTTC
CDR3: CASSQVVGGAGHEQFF

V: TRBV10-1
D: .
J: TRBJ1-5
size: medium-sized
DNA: TGCGCCAGCAGTATGCAGCCCCAGCATTTT
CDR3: CASSMQPQHF

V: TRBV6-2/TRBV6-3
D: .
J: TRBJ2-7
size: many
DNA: TGTGCCAGCGAAAAGAAGGTAACGACCTACGAGCAGTACTTC
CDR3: CASEKKVTTYEQYF

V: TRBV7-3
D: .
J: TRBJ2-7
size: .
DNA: TGTGCCAGCAGCTTAAGCCAGGCAGGAGAGCAGTACTTC
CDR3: CASSLSQAGEQYF

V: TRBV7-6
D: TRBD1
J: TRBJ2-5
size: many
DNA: TGTGCCAGCAGCTTAGACAGGGGATTCGGAGAGACCCAGTACTTC
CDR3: CASSLDRGFGETQYF

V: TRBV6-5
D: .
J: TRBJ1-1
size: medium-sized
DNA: TGTGCCAGCAGCCGAAGGGGGGGGCAGGCTTTCTTT
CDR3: CASSRRGGQAFF

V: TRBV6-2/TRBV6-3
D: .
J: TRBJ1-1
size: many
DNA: TGTGCCAGCAGATTACAGGAGACCCACACTGAAGCTTTCTTT
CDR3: CASRLQETHTEAFF

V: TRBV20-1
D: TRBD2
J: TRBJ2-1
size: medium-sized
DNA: TGCAGTGCCCTCGGACTAGCGGGGTTGTACAATGAGCAGTTCTTC
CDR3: CSALGLAGLYNEQFF

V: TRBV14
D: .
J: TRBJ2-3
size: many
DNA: TGTGCCAGCAGTCCTTTCACAGATACGCAGTATTTT
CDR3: CASSPFTDTQYF

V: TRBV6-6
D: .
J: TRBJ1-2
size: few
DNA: TGTGCCAGCAGGGTCGAGGCGGACTATGGCTACACCTTC
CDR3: CASRVEADYGYTF

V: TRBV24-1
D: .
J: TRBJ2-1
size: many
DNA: TGTGCCACCCAAGTAGACAATGAGCAGTTCTTC
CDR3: CATQVDNEQFF

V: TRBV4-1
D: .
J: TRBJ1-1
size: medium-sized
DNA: TGCGCCAGCAGCGGGCCCCTTCGCGGCACTGAAGCTTTCTTT
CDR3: CASSGPLRGTEAFF

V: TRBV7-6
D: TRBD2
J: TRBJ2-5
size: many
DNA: TGTGCCAGCAGCCTAGCGGGGGCTCAGGAGACCCAGTACTTC
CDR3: CASSLAGAQETQYF

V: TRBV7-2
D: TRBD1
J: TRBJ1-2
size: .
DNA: TGTGCCAGCAGCCCGACAGGGGCGGCCCTTAACTATGGCTACACCTTC
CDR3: CASSPTGAALNYGYTF

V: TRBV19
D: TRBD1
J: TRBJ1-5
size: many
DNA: TGTGCCAGTAGTAAGTCAGGGACAGGGACCTGGAGTCAGCCCCAGCATTTT
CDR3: CASSKSGTGTWSQPQHF

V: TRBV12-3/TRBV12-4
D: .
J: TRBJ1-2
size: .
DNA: TGTGCCGTTGCCCCGGGACGGTCAGGGAGTGGCTACACCTTC
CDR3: CAVAPGRSGSGYTF